The entry below describes one T cell receptor beta chain. The J segment lost 1 base and the V segment lost 7 bases, leaving 19 bases of the junction unmatched. Germline assignment: CDR1 DFQATT and CDR2 SNEGSKA (reference sequence). This CDR3 has 18 residues. The data were obtained in a study of T cells in Graves' hyperthyroidism and ophthalmopathy. Amplified regions were TCR beta CDR3 sequences from RNA transcripts. RT-PCR in the first round (using the HTBI primer set) targeted the TCR CDR3. Using its own MiXCR run on the multiplex PCR reads, TCRdb lists one record per CDR3 protein. The data show around 600,000 distinct CDR3 sequences, 15% to 20% seen once.

The sequence came from a woman aged 40 to 50 with Graves' ophthalmopathy. The V and J genes are TRBV20-1 and TRBJ2-3, with 8 bases matching TRBD2. The sequencing sample was made of blood. CDR3 sequence: CSVNSQGAGGGGTDTQYF. The CDR3 DNA sequence: TGCAGTGTCAATTCACAGGGTGCGGGAGGAGGGGGCACAGATACGCAGTATTTT.